This TCR beta chain was found in a study of blood T cell repertoires in COVID-19. Study as a whole: Sources were T cells, B-cell-depleted T cells, or PBMCs; the material itself was cDNA or gDNA.

In this sample, this clone turned up once. This CDR3 is also generated by other DNA sequences in the sample. The germline V gene has CDR1 SGHRS and CDR2 YFSETQ. The CDR3 sequence is 14 residues long. V lost 0 bases to trimming and J lost 3 bases, with 9 bases between them. Only in-frame clones appear in the TCRdb table, and some are missing; sequencing was by immunoSEQ multiplex PCR. The sample records a few hundred thousand clones, 85% to 90% being singletons. Sequences were obtained from peripheral blood. V and J are TRBV5-1 and TRBJ1-1; D is possibly TRBD1 (5 bases). The sequence came from a man aged 80 or over with acute or convalescent COVID-19. CDR3 DNA: TGCGCCAGCAGCTTGGAAGGGGCTGACACTGAAGCTTTCTTT. Its translation: CASSLEGADTEAFF.